Each of the 22 T cell receptor beta chains below was sequenced from the same sample in a study of T cell repertoires in cytomegalovirus infection (dated by TCRdb to between 2017 and 2020). Instrument used: Illumina HiSeq 1500. Using fastp at Q25 and MiXCR, TCRdb reprocessed the public reads and kept productive beta chains. Identical CDR3 protein sequences are pooled into one entry, listed with their most common genes and DNA. This sample has hundreds of thousands of distinct CDR3 sequences in its table, and roughly a third of those were observed once. The top ten clones comprise 18% of the sample. Antigens of these TCRs are unknown. The sample's treatment or condition label is to be understood as: in vitro stimulation with specific CMV peptide epitopes to enrich CMV-specific T cells. The source was cultured PBMCs, collected from culture after CMV antigen stimulation. The receptors were gathered from a human donor in good health (CMV status not recorded). Some clones in this sample may be carry-over from other donors' samples.

The V call is TRBV12-5, the J call TRBJ2-3, with TRBD1 identical over 9 bases. V shed 6 bases and J 2 bases; nucleotides not matched to a gene: 6. The CDR3 has 15 amino acids. The germline V gene has CDR1 LGHNT and CDR2 FRNRAP. CDR3 sequence: CASGPGTGFTDTQYF. The CDR3 DNA sequence: TGTGCTAGTGGCCCCGGGACAGGGTTCACAGATACGCAGTATTTT.

The rearrangement links TRBV12-3 or TRBV12-4 to TRBJ2-3; D not certain. The CDR3 runs to 13 residues. V lost 10 bases and J 0 bases, leaving 11 bases between the germline ends. In DNA form, the CDR3 reads TGTGCCACCCTTATCTCAAGCACAGATACGCAGTATTTT. It yields the protein CATLISSTDTQYF.

In nucleotides, the CDR3 is TGTGCCAGCAGCTTTTCCGAAAAAGAGACCCAGTACTTC. Its translation is CASSFSEKETQYF. The chain is built from TRBV11-2 and TRBJ2-5; D is unresolved. Trimming cost V 3 bases and J 3 bases, with 8 bases left between them. The CDR3 spans 13 residues. Germline V CDR1 and CDR2: SGHAT, FQNNGV.

Ten or more counts support this clonotype. The genes are TRBV7-2 and TRBJ1-1, with a possible D match to TRBD1 (5 bases). CDR3 length: 15 amino acids. The V gene's germline CDR1 is SGHTA and CDR2 FQGNSA. Trimming cost V 2 bases and J 4 bases, with 14 bases left between them. The CDR3 sequence is CASSLRDGLGTEAFF. In DNA form, the CDR3 reads TGTGCCAGCAGCTTACGGGACGGGCTCGGCACTGAAGCTTTCTTT.

This chain uses TRBV12-3 or TRBV12-4 with TRBJ2-1, with 7 bases matching TRBD2. The CDR3 is made up of 15 amino acids. V lost 9 bases to trimming and J lost 5 bases; unmatched junction nucleotides: 13. The CDR3 is CARLFFGTTHNEQFF. The CDR3 DNA follows: TGTGCCAGGCTATTCTTCGGGACTACCCACAATGAGCAGTTCTTC.

The chain couples TRBV27 to TRBJ2-2; D is unresolved. Germline V CDR1 and CDR2: MNHEY, SMNVEV (reference sequence). This CDR3 comprises 14 residues. Trimming took off 4 bases at V and 8 bases at J, with 14 bases between the two ends. The CDR3: CASSWSRSTGELFF. The CDR3, as DNA: TGTGCCAGCAGTTGGAGCCGAAGTACTGGGGAGCTGTTTTTT.

This clonotype was detected many times. This chain links TRBV7-2 with TRBJ1-5; no clear D. Trimming stripped 6 bases from V and 4 bases from J, with 10 bases between. This CDR3 is 13 amino acids long. CDR1 is SGHTA and CDR2 is FQGNSA in the germline V gene. The chain's CDR3 is CASRLGWNQPQHF. The CDR3 DNA follows: TGTGCCAGCAGGCTAGGTTGGAATCAGCCCCAGCATTTT.

This clonotype showed up just a few times. The J gene is TRBJ2-7, the V gene TRBV4-1; 9 bases match TRBD1. The CDR3 extends over 15 amino acids. V gave up 4 bases and J gave up 3 bases; unmatched junction bases: 7. The germline CDR1 and CDR2 sequences are MGHRA and YSYEKL. The CDR3 DNA follows: TGCGCCAGCAGCCTCTCACCGGGACAGGGCTACGAGCAGTACTTC. It is translated as CASSLSPGQGYEQYF.

There are a few counts of this clonotype. The V and J genes are TRBV4-2 and TRBJ1-5; no clear D. Germline V lookup: CDR1 LGHNA, CDR2 YNFKEQ. The CDR3 totals 16 residues. The V end lost 0 bases, the J end lost 1 base, and 10 bases lay between the germline ends. Written as DNA, the CDR3 is TGTGCCAGCAGCCAAGATGCGGAGAGGAGCAATCAGCCCCAGCATTTT. The encoded protein is CASSQDAERSNQPQHF.

The chain combines TRBV4-2 with TRBJ1-2; D is uncertain. The CDR3 runs to 14 residues. Per germline, CDR1 LGHNA and CDR2 YNFKEQ. The V gene lost 0 bases and the J gene lost 8 bases, with 13 bases spanning the gap. The CDR3 protein is CASSQDPHVRGYTF. CDR3 bases: TGTGCCAGCAGCCAAGACCCCCATGTACGGGGCTACACCTTC.

This clonotype turned up a few times. The chain has TRBV7-8 and TRBJ2-7, with D perhaps matching TRBD1 or TRBD2 (5 bases each). V shed 4 bases and J shed 6 bases, with 10 bases lying between them. Germline V gene lookup returns CDR1 SGHVS and CDR2 FQNEAQ. The CDR3 covers 12 residues. The CDR3: CASSSDGGEQYF. The CDR3, as DNA: TGTGCCAGCAGCTCCGATGGGGGCGAGCAGTACTTC.

V and J are TRBV4-2 and TRBJ1-2; 7 bases agree with TRBD1. Germline assignment: CDR1 LGHNA and CDR2 YNFKEQ. This CDR3 is built from 14 residues. V trimming: 3 bases; J trimming: 5 bases; junction bases outside the gene matches: 6. The chain's CDR3 is CASSHEGAGYGYTF. The CDR3 bases are TGTGCCAGCAGCCATGAGGGGGCAGGGTATGGCTACACCTTC.

This clonotype turned up a few times. The V and J genes are TRBV20-1 and TRBJ1-5; possibly TRBD1 for D (6 bases). The CDR3 runs to 15 residues. The ends were cut back, 2 bases at V and 0 bases at J, with 11 bases in the middle. Germline-derived CDR1 and CDR2 are DFQATT and SNEGSKA (reference sequence). The CDR3 spells CSARLGAYSNQPQHF. In DNA, the CDR3 is TGCAGTGCTAGATTGGGGGCCTATAGCAATCAGCCCCAGCATTTT.

V usage is TRBV27 and J usage is TRBJ2-1, with 8 bases lining up with TRBD1. CDR3 length equals 14 residues. Looked up from germline, CDR1 is MNHEY and CDR2 is SMNVEV (reference sequence). V lost 8 bases and J lost 6; bases outside the gene matches: 9. The CDR3 is CASVGTGWFNEQFF. The CDR3 DNA reads as TGTGCCAGCGTCGGGACAGGATGGTTCAATGAGCAGTTCTTC.

The CDR3 reads CAIRGAIRETQYF. For the CDR3, the DNA is TGTGCCATCAGGGGGGCCATTCGGGAGACCCAGTACTTC. The V call is TRBV10-3, the J call TRBJ2-5, with D possibly matching TRBD1 (6 bases). Per germline, CDR1 ENHRY and CDR2 SYGVKD. The CDR3 runs 13 residues. Trimming left V 6 bases short and J 5 bases short, with 13 bases between.

In this sample, this clonotype turned up a few times. J is TRBJ1-1 and V is TRBV19; no firm D call. V was clipped by 6 bases and J by 1 base, with 9 bases between them. Germline CDR1 LNHDA, CDR2 SQIVND (reference sequence). The CDR3 spans 13 residues. The CDR3 nucleotides read TGTGCCAGTAGACGCCTCGGGAACACTGAAGCTTTCTTT. This gives the protein CASRRLGNTEAFF.

This sequence joins TRBV6-5 and TRBJ1-1; TRBD1 agrees at 7 bases. Per the germline V gene, CDR1 is MNHEY and CDR2 is SVGAGI. The CDR3 totals 15 residues. The trim removed 6 bases at V and 0 bases at J, leaving 7 bases unmatched. CDR3 amino acids: CASSRRDRMNTEAFF. The CDR3, as DNA: TGTGCCAGCAGCCGACGGGACAGAATGAACACTGAAGCTTTCTTT.

The chain couples TRBV6-1 to TRBJ1-5; TRBD1 agrees at 8 bases. This CDR3 region has 17 residues. Germline trimming cut 5 bases from V and 5 bases from J; bases unmatched to any gene: 14. Looked up from germline, CDR1 is MNHNS and CDR2 is SASEGT. The DNA of the CDR3 is TGTGCCAGCAGTTGGCTTAGGACAGGGCTCAGAGATCAGCCCCAGCATTTT. It translates to CASSWLRTGLRDQPQHF.

At least ten counts were recorded for this clonotype. This chain joins TRBV7-2 and TRBJ2-3; no reliable D call. The V gene's germline CDR1 is SGHTA and CDR2 FQGNSA. The CDR3 sequence is 13 residues long. V lost 7 bases and J 2 bases, leaving 10 bases between the germline ends. The CDR3 loop reads CASILYSTDTQYF. For the CDR3, the DNA is TGTGCCAGCATCCTCTATTCCACAGATACGCAGTATTTT.

The table lists this clonotype with a few counts. The chain carries TRBV4-1 and TRBJ2-2, with D perhaps matching TRBD2 (6 bases). The CDR3 extends over 14 amino acids. Trimming cost V 3 bases and J 10 bases, with 15 bases left between them. Germline CDR1 and CDR2: MGHRA and YSYEKL. CDR3 DNA: TGCGCCAGCAGCCAGAGGGAGCGGAGGGTGGAGCTGTTTTTT. Its protein is CASSQRERRVELFF.

This chain uses TRBV19 with TRBJ2-7; 10 nucleotides line up with TRBD1. J gave up 3 bases and V 4 bases, and 9 bases lay outside the gene matches. CDR3 length: 16 amino acids. The V gene's germline CDR1 is LNHDA and CDR2 SQIVND (reference sequence). This chain's CDR3 is CASSSGPDRGLYEQYF. CDR3 nucleotide sequence: TGTGCCAGTAGTAGTGGGCCCGACAGGGGGCTCTACGAGCAGTACTTC. The full variable domain, completed using reference TRBV19 and TRBJ2-7, is DGGITQSPKYLFRKEGQNVTLSCEQNLNHDAMYWYRQDPGQGLRLIYYSQIVNDFQKGDIAEGYSVSREKKESFPLTVTSAQKNPTAFYLCASSSGPDRGLYEQYFGPGTRLTVT.

The chain uses TRBV12-3 or TRBV12-4 and TRBJ1-2, with D uncertain. Trimming removed 6 bases at V and 7 bases at J, with 15 bases between. The CDR3 extends over 13 amino acids. CDR3 DNA: TGTGCCAGCAGCCTTGGACTTACTTTTGGCTACACCTTC. Translation gives CASSLGLTFGYTF.